This T cell receptor beta chain was captured by sequencing in a study of T cell responses to AZD1222 COVID-19 vaccine. With regard to this clone: As yet, its antigen is unknown.

Study-wide results and limits: Among those given AZD1222, only five to seven were seropositive at baseline. Variant regions that are unmutated are reportedly the target of nearly half of spike-specific TCRs. Sampling that yielded the repertoires occurred only after the peak T cell response.

Data came from immunoSEQ multiplex PCR; TCRdb stores just in-frame clones and leaves some out. The sample gives about 130,000 clones, about 86% of which show up once; approximately 12% is in the top ten. V dropped 0 bases and J dropped 9 bases, with 18 bases sitting between them. The length of the CDR3 is 16 residues. Germline lookup yields CDR1 LGHDT and CDR2 YNNKEL (reference sequence). The sample in question was peripheral blood, obtained on day 0 of AZD1222 vaccination. The chain joins TRBV3-1 (or the pseudogene TRBV3-2) to TRBJ2-1; D not resolved. The receptor's source is an adult in good health. The CDR3 loop reads CASSQDWRLGSAEQFF. For the CDR3, the DNA is TGTGCCAGCAGCCAAGATTGGCGGCTAGGATCGGCTGAGCAGTTCTTC.